This TCR beta chain derives from a study of blood T cell repertoires in COVID-19. The protocol was immunoSEQ multiplex PCR, while the TCRdb copy is restricted to in-frame clones and leaves out a portion. This sample has under 250,000 clones, with roughly 86% found just once. Germline CDR1 MDHEN, CDR2 SYDVKM. This CDR3 has 19 amino acids. The V end lost 2 bases, the J end lost 0 bases, and 17 bases lay between the germline ends. The TCR sequence derives from an older woman who had recovered from COVID-19. Sequencing used peripheral blood. The chain couples TRBV28 to TRBJ1-6, with a weak D call TRBD1 (5 bases). The CDR3 DNA reads as TGTGCCAGCAGTTTAGGGTCGTTTTGGACAAACTCCTATAATTCACCCCTCCACTTT. Its protein is CASSLGSFWTNSYNSPLHF.